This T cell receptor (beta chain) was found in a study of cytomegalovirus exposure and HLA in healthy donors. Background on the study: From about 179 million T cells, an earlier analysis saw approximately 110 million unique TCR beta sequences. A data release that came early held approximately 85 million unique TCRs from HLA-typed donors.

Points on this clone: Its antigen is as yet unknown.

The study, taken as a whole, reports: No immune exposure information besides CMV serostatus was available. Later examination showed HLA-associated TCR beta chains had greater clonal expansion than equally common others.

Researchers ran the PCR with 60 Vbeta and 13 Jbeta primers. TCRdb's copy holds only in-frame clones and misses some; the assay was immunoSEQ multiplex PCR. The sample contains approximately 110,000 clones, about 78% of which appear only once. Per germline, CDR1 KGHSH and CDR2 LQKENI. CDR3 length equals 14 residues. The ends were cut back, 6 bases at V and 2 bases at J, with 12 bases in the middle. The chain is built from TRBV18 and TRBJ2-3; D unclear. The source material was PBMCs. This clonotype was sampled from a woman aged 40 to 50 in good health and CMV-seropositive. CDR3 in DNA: TGTGCCAGCTCTATCGTAGGAGACACAGATACGCAGTATTTT. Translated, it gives CASSIVGDTDTQYF.